Listed below are T cell receptor beta chains from one sample, sequenced in a study of Graves' ophthalmopathy and Graves' hyperthyroidism. MiXCR, applied by TCRdb to the multiplex PCR reads, yields one record per CDR3 protein. The sample comprises 260,000 or so distinct CDR3 sequences, roughly 50% of which are singletons, and over 40% rests with the top ten. Specimen: peripheral blood. The receptors here all came from an adult man with Graves' ophthalmopathy. Both conserved end residues are part of each CDR3. The D gene is left open where the match is weak. Size values are once, few and many counts, or a class for expanded clones, and some rows have none.

>NA|NA|TRBJ1-1|TRBV29-1
CSSLQGRSTEAFF
TGCAGCTCACTCCAGGGTCGGAGCACTGAAGCTTTCTTT
>many|TRBD1|TRBJ1-1|TRBV29-1
CSVTRDRGRSEAFF
TGCAGCGTGACCAGGGACAGGGGAAGGTCTGAAGCTTTCTTT
>few|TRBD1|TRBJ1-1|TRBV2
CASSPQGANTEAFF
TGTGCCAGCAGTCCCCAGGGGGCGAACACTGAAGCTTTCTTT
>NA|NA|TRBJ1-2|TRBV29-1
CSVDDSYGYTF
TGCAGCGTTGATGACAGCTATGGCTACACCTTC
>few|NA|TRBJ2-2|TRBV24-1
CATSDNTATNTGELFF
TGTGCCACCAGTGATAATACAGCTACGAACACCGGGGAGCTGTTTTTT
>NA|NA|TRBJ1-2|TRBV5-6
CASSTGSGYGYTF
TGTGCCAGCAGCACAGGAAGCGGCTATGGCTACACCTTC
>NA|NA|TRBJ2-5|TRBV6-6
CASYSISGGSWKTQYF
TGTGCCAGCTACTCCATTTCAGGAGGGTCCTGGAAGACCCAGTACTTC
>once|TRBD1|TRBJ2-2|TRBV20-1
CSALRQGNTGELFF
TGCAGTGCATTAAGACAGGGGAACACCGGGGAGCTGTTTTTT
>NA|NA|TRBJ1-1|TRBV20-1
CSARGATQGEAFF
TGCAGTGCTAGAGGCGCCACCCAGGGTGAAGCTTTCTTT
>NA|TRBD1|TRBJ1-3|TRBV7-2
CASSDRGRSSGNTIYF
TGTGCCAGCAGCGACAGGGGAAGGAGCTCTGGAAACACCATATATTTT
>few|TRBD1|TRBJ1-6|TRBV12-3/TRBV12-4
CASSTGTGGSPLHF
TGTGCCAGCAGCACCGGGACAGGGGGCTCACCCCTCCACTTT
>NA|TRBD2|TRBJ2-7|TRBV12-3/TRBV12-4
CASSLGLASPEQYF
TGTGCCAGCAGCCTGGGACTAGCCTCCCCCGAGCAGTACTTC
>NA|NA|TRBJ1-1|TRBV4-1
CASSQGRTVNTEAFF
TGCGCCAGCAGCCAAGGCAGGACAGTGAACACTGAAGCTTTCTTT
>few|NA|TRBJ2-5|TRBV10-3
CAISDPRLETQYF
TGTGCCATCAGTGACCCCCGGCTAGAGACCCAGTACTTC
>NA|NA|TRBJ1-2|TRBV29-1
CSVEGGYGYTF
TGCAGCGTTGAAGGGGGGTATGGCTACACCTTC
>NA|TRBD1|TRBJ1-1|TRBV9
CASSPAGGQLNTEAFF
TGTGCCAGCAGCCCCGCTGGGGGACAGCTGAACACTGAAGCTTTCTTT
>NA|TRBD1|TRBJ1-5|TRBV3-1
CASSLGQANQPQHF
TGTGCCAGCAGCCTCGGACAGGCCAATCAGCCCCAGCATTTT
>NA|NA|TRBJ2-1|TRBV29-1
CSVRDLNEQFF
TGCAGCGTCAGAGACCTCAATGAGCAGTTCTTC
>NA|TRBD2|TRBJ2-5|TRBV7-9
CASSSVLAVQETQYF
TGTGCCAGCAGCTCGGTTCTAGCGGTCCAAGAGACCCAGTACTTC
>NA|NA|TRBJ2-2|TRBV7-9
CASSYATSHGELFF
TGTGCCAGCAGTTACGCCACTAGCCACGGGGAGCTGTTTTTT
>NA|NA|TRBJ1-1|TRBV5-1
CASSWDNTEAFF
TGCGCCAGCAGCTGGGATAACACTGAAGCTTTCTTT
>NA|NA|TRBJ2-7|TRBV7-3
CASSLTSGDDYEQYF
TGTGCCAGCAGCTTAACGTCAGGGGACGATTACGAGCAGTACTTC
>many|TRBD1|TRBJ1-2|TRBV2
CASSEGGGQGASYGYTF
TGTGCCAGCAGTGAAGGGGGGGGACAGGGGGCCAGCTATGGCTACACCTTC
>few|NA|TRBJ2-2|TRBV7-7
CASSTGAGELFF
TGTGCTAGCAGCACCGGCGCCGGGGAGCTGTTTTTT
>NA|NA|TRBJ2-5|TRBV7-2
CASSLHQGSQETQYF
TGTGCCAGCAGCTTGCACCAGGGATCCCAAGAGACCCAGTACTTC
>NA|TRBD1|TRBJ1-6|TRBV10-3
CASSHDDRTGVDNSPLHF
TGTGCCAGCAGCCACGACGACCGTACAGGGGTGGATAATTCACCCCTCCACTTT
>few|NA|TRBJ2-2|TRBV7-9
CASSPVTEYTGELFF
TGTGCCAGCAGTCCCGTAACGGAATACACCGGGGAGCTGTTTTTT
>few|TRBD2|TRBJ2-2|TRBV5-1
CASSFGLEGTGELFF
TGCGCCAGCAGCTTTGGACTAGAGGGAACCGGGGAGCTGTTTTTT
>many|NA|TRBJ1-4|TRBV20-1
CSAEGEKLFF
TGCAGTGCTGAGGGGGAAAAACTGTTTTTT
>NA|NA|TRBJ2-7|TRBV19
CASSIGSDPGVYYEQYF
TGTGCCAGTAGTATTGGGTCGGACCCCGGAGTTTACTACGAGCAGTACTTC
>NA|TRBD2|TRBJ2-5|TRBV4-2
CASSSRLAGRETQYF
TGTGCCAGCAGCTCTCGACTAGCGGGACGAGAGACCCAGTACTTC
>NA|TRBD2|TRBJ2-7|TRBV7-9
CASSAQTSGTTYEQYF
TGTGCCAGCAGCGCGCAGACTAGCGGGACCACCTACGAGCAGTACTTC
>once|NA|TRBJ1-5|TRBV2
CASSYGETQHF
TGTGCCAGCAGTTATGGGGAGACCCAGCATTTT
>NA|NA|TRBJ2-7|TRBV24-1
CATSVDGSSYEQYF
TGTGCCACCAGCGTTGATGGGAGCTCCTACGAGCAGTACTTC
>many|NA|TRBJ2-7|TRBV7-6
CASSPAPVSYEQYF
TGTGCCAGCAGCCCGGCTCCGGTCTCCTACGAGCAGTACTTC
>few|TRBD1|TRBJ1-5|TRBV20-1
CSAIKGARNQPQHF
TGCAGTGCGATTAAGGGGGCTCGAAATCAGCCCCAGCATTTT
>once|NA|TRBJ2-6|TRBV3-1
CASSQREAGANVLTF
TGTGCCAGCAGCCAAAGGGAGGCCGGGGCCAACGTCCTGACTTTC
>NA|TRBD2|TRBJ2-7|TRBV7-3
CASSSTSGVPHEQYF
TGTGCCAGCAGCTCAACTAGCGGGGTCCCTCACGAGCAGTACTTC
>NA|TRBD2|TRBJ2-5|TRBV7-2
CASSWGSSGGIRETQYF
TGTGCCAGCAGCTGGGGGAGTAGCGGGGGTATCAGGGAGACCCAGTACTTC
>NA|TRBD1|TRBJ1-5|TRBV5-1
CASSLVPRGDSNQPQHF
TGCGCCAGCAGCTTAGTCCCCAGGGGGGATAGCAATCAGCCCCAGCATTTT
>NA|NA|TRBJ1-2|TRBV25-1
CASSEGRATYTF
TGTGCCAGCAGTGAAGGCAGGGCCACCTACACCTTC
>NA|TRBD2|TRBJ2-7|TRBV7-2
CASSPEGASGIYEQYF
TGTGCCAGCAGCCCCGAGGGGGCTAGCGGGATCTACGAGCAGTACTTC
>NA|TRBD1|TRBJ1-2|TRBV24-1
CAASDVALRDRFLYGYTF
TGTGCCGCCAGTGATGTCGCACTCCGGGACAGGTTCCTCTATGGCTACACCTTC
>NA|TRBD1|TRBJ2-5|TRBV20-1
CSAPGGSETQYF
TGCAGTGCTCCAGGGGGTTCTGAGACCCAGTACTTC
>NA|NA|TRBJ2-5|TRBV7-2
CASSFGRAETQYF
TGTGCCAGCAGCTTTGGCCGCGCAGAGACCCAGTACTTC
>NA|TRBD1|TRBJ1-4|TRBV19
CASSGWGQGNEKLFF
TGTGCCAGTAGTGGGTGGGGACAGGGAAATGAAAAACTGTTTTTT
>NA|TRBD1|TRBJ1-5|TRBV28
CASKSGGPVTSNQPQHF
TGTGCCAGCAAATCAGGGGGGCCCGTAACCTCCAATCAGCCCCAGCATTTT
>NA|TRBD2|TRBJ2-2|TRBV29-1
CSVGGGANTGELFF
TGCAGCGTTGGGGGAGGGGCGAACACCGGGGAGCTGTTTTTT
>NA|NA|TRBJ2-7|TRBV5-1
CASGFWKATSYEQYF
TGCGCCAGCGGCTTCTGGAAGGCAACGTCCTACGAGCAGTACTTC
>many|NA|TRBJ1-1|TRBV29-1
CSVEDRAGNTEAFF
TGCAGCGTTGAAGATAGGGCAGGGAACACTGAAGCTTTCTTT
>NA|NA|TRBJ2-7|TRBV5-4
CASSLGPSEQYF
TGTGCCAGCAGCTTGGGACCAAGCGAGCAGTACTTC
>NA|TRBD1|TRBJ2-7|TRBV7-2
CASSLEGDRIVDEQYF
TGTGCCAGCAGCTTGGAGGGGGACAGGATCGTCGACGAGCAGTACTTC
>NA|NA|TRBJ2-7|TRBV2
CASSLAVQGPYEQYF
TGTGCCAGCAGCTTGGCCGTTCAGGGCCCCTACGAGCAGTACTTC
>few|NA|TRBJ1-6|TRBV9
CASSPGVGNSPLHF
TGTGCCAGCAGCCCCGGGGTTGGGAATTCACCCCTCCACTTT
>NA|NA|TRBJ1-2|TRBV9
CASSVAYNYGYTF
TGTGCCAGCAGCGTAGCCTACAACTATGGCTACACCTTC
>NA|TRBD1|TRBJ2-7|TRBV5-4
CASSFPGQRAYEQYF
TGTGCCAGCAGCTTCCCGGGACAGAGAGCCTACGAGCAGTACTTC
>many|NA|TRBJ1-2|TRBV29-1
CSESRGRDYGYTF
TGCAGCGAGAGCAGGGGAAGGGACTATGGCTACACCTTC
>few|NA|TRBJ2-3|TRBV2
CASRAGDTQYF
TGTGCCAGCAGGGCGGGGGATACGCAGTATTTT
>NA|TRBD1|TRBJ1-2|TRBV29-1
CSVVQGDYGYTF
TGCAGCGTTGTACAGGGGGACTATGGCTACACCTTC